Detailed here is one TCR beta chain. This sample was included in a study of blood T cell repertoires in COVID-19. About the research overall: Sample material is recorded as cDNA or gDNA derived from T cells, B-cell-depleted T cells, or PBMCs.

Per the original methods: For nucleated cells, counts were estimated from reference gene primer amplification. Clones were sequenced by immunoSEQ multiplex PCR, and TCRdb holds only the in-frame ones, with some missing. V, J and clone size are taken as reported in that table, and D and trimming were inferred from the DNA itself. The data show approximately 480,000 clones, about nine tenths seen once. Clinical histories supplied by participants themselves formed the basis of cohort assignment. Among Cohort 3 donors, those recovered had two negative PCRs, clearance, or symptom resolution. With 7 bases removed from V and 0 bases from J, the gap between germline ends came to 10 bases. Germline CDR1 and CDR2: MDHEN and SYDVKM. The CDR3 spans 14 residues.

The sample comprised PBMCs or T cells enriched from blood (not recorded which). The source is a woman aged 18-29 years who had recovered from COVID-19. The chain couples TRBV28 to TRBJ1-3, with unresolved D. The CDR3, as DNA: TGTGCCAGCATCAACGGTAACTCTGGAAACACCATATATTTT. Protein: CASINGNSGNTIYF.